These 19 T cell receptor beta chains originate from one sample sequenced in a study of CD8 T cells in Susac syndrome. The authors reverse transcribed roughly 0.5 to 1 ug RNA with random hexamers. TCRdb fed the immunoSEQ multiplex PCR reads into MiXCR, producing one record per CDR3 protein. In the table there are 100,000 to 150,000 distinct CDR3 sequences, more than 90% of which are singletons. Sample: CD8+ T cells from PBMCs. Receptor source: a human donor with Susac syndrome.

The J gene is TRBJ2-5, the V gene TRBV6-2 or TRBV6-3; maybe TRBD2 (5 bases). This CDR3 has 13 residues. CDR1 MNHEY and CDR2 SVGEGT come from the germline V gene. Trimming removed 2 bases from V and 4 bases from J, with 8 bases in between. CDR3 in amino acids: CASSYKEVETQYF. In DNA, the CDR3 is TGTGCCAGCAGTTACAAGGAGGTAGAGACCCAGTACTTC.

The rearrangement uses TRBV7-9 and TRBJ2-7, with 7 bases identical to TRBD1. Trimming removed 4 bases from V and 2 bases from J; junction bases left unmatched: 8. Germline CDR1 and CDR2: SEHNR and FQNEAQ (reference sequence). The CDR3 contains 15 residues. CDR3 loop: CASSSHRGGTYEQYF. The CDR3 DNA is TGTGCCAGCAGCTCCCACAGGGGCGGCACCTACGAGCAGTACTTC.

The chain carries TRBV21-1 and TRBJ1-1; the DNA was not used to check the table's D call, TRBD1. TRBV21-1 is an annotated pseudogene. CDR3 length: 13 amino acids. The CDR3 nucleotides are TGTGCCAGCAGCAAAGCACAGCCCCAAGTAGCTTTCTTT. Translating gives CASSKAQPQVAFF.

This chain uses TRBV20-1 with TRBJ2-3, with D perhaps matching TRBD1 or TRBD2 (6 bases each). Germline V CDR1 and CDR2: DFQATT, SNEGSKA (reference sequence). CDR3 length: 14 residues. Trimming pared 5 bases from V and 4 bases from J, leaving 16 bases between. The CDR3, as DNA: TGCAGTGCTGGGGGCGGGGAGGCGCCAGATACGCAGTATTTT. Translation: CSAGGGEAPDTQYF.

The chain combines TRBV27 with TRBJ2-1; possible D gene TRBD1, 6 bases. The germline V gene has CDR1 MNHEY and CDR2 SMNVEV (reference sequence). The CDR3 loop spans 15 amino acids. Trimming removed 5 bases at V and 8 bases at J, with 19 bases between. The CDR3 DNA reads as TGTGCCAGCAGTGCCGCCCGACAGGCCAGTTATGAGCAGTTCTTC. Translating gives CASSAARQASYEQFF.

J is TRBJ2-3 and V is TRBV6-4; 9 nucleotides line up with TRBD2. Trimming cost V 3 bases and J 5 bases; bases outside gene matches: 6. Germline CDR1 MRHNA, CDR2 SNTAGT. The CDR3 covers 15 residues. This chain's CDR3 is CASSEGGGAVDTQYF. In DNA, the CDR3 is TGTGCCAGCAGTGAAGGCGGGGGGGCCGTAGATACGCAGTATTTT.

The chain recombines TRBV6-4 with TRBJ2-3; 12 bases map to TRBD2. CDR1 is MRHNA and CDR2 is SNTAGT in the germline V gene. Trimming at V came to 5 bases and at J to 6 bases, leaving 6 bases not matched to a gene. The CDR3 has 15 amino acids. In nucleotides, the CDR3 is TGTGCCAGCAGTAAGACTAGCGGGGGACTCGATACGCAGTATTTT. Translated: CASSKTSGGLDTQYF.

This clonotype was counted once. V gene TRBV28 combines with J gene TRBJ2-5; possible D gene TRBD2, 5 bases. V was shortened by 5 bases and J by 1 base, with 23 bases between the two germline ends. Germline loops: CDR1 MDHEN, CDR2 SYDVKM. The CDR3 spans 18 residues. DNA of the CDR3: TGTGCCAGCAGTCCTGGGGAGCCAGCCCTAAAACCCCAAGAGACCCAGTACTTC. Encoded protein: CASSPGEPALKPQETQYF.

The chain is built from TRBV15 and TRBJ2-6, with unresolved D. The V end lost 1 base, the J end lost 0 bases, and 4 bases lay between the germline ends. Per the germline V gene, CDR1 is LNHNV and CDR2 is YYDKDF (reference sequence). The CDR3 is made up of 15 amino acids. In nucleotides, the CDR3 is TGTGCCACCAGCAGAGTGGCCTCTGGGGCCAACGTCCTGACTTTC. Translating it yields CATSRVASGANVLTF.

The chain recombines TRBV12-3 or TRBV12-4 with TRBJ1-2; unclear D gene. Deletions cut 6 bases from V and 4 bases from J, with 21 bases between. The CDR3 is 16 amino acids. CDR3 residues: CASSQTGRTYPYGYTF. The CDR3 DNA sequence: TGTGCCAGCAGCCAAACCGGACGGACCTATCCCTATGGCTACACCTTC.

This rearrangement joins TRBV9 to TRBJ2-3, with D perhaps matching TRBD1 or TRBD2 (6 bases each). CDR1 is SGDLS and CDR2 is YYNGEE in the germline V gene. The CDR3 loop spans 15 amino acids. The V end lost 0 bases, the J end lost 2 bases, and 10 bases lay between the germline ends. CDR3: CASSVDGGLTDTQYF. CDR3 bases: TGTGCCAGCAGCGTAGACGGGGGCCTCACAGATACGCAGTATTTT.

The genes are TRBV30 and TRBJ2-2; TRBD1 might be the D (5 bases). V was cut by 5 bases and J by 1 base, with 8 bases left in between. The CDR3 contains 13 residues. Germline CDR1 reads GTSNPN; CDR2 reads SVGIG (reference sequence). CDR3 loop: CAWSTGNTGELFF. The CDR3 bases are TGTGCCTGGTCAACAGGGAACACCGGGGAGCTGTTTTTT.

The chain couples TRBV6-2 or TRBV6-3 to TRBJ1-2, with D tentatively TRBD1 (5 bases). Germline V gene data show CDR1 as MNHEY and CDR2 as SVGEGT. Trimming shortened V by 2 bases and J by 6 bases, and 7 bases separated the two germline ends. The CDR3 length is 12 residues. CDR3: CASSYRGDGYTF. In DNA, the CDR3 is TGTGCCAGCAGTTACAGGGGAGATGGCTACACCTTC.

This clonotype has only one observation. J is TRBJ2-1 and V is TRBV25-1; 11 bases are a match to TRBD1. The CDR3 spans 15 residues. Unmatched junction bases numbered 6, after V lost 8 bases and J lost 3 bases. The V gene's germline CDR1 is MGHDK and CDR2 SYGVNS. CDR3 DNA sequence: TGTGCCAGCGGTCGAGGGACAGGGGGCTACAATGAGCAGTTCTTC. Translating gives CASGRGTGGYNEQFF.

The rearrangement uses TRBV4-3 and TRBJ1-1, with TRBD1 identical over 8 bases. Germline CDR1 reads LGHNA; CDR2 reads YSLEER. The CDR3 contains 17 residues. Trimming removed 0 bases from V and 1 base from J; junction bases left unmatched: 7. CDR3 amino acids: CASSQDPGGFENTEAFF. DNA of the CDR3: TGCGCCAGCAGCCAAGATCCAGGGGGCTTCGAGAACACTGAAGCTTTCTTT.

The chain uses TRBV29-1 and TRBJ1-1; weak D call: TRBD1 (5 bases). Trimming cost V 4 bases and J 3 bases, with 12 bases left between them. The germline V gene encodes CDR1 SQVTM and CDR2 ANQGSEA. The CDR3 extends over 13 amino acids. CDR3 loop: CSVGGGIYTEAFF. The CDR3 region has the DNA TGCAGCGTTGGGGGGGGGATTTACACTGAAGCTTTCTTT.

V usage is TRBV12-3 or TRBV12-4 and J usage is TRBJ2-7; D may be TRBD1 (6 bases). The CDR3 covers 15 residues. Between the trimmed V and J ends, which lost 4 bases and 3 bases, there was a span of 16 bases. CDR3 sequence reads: CASSSPPRGFYEQYF. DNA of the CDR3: TGTGCCAGCAGTTCCCCCCCCAGGGGCTTCTACGAGCAGTACTTC.

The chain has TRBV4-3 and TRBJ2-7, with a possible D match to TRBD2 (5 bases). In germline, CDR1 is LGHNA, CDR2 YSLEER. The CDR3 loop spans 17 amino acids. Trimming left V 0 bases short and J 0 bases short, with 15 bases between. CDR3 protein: CASSQEGSPDSSYEQYF. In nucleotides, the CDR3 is TGCGCCAGCAGCCAAGAAGGGAGCCCTGATAGCTCCTACGAGCAGTACTTC.

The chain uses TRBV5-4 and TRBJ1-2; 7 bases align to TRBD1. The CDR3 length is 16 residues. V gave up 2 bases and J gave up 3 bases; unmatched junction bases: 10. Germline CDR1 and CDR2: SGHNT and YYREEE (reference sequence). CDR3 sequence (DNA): TGTGCCAGCAGCTTACCCCAGGGGGTTTTCCACTATGGCTACACCTTC. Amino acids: CASSLPQGVFHYGYTF.